These 28 T cell receptor beta chains came from one sample sequenced in a study of cytomegalovirus exposure and HLA in healthy donors. Profiled with immunoSEQ multiplex PCR; TCRdb holds only in-frame clones, not every one. The sample shows about 260,000 clones, roughly 91% of them seen only once. The sequenced sample consisted of PBMCs. The receptor set was obtained from a woman in her twenties or thirties in good health and CMV-seronegative.

This clone was recorded only once. V is TRBV25-1 and J is TRBJ2-2, with a tentative D call TRBD2 (5 bases). Trimming pared 11 bases from V and 4 bases from J, leaving 14 bases between. This CDR3 has 13 amino acids. Germline V lookup: CDR1 MGHDK, CDR2 SYGVNS. Written as DNA, the CDR3 is TGTGCCTCAACTAGGTTGGGCACCGGGGAGCTGTTTTTT. It codes for CASTRLGTGELFF.

Here the CDR3 DNA reads TGTGCCAGCAGCGGCGCCCCAACGGTAGCGGGAGAAAGGTATACGCAGTATTTT. Translated, it gives CASSGAPTVAGERYTQYF. The chain recombines TRBV9 with TRBJ2-3; 9 bases are shared with TRBD2. The CDR3 loop spans 18 amino acids. The V and J ends lost 3 bases and 7 bases, in that order; junction bases with no gene match: 18. CDR1 and CDR2 from the germline V gene are SGDLS and YYNGEE.

This chain uses TRBV29-1 with TRBJ2-2; D perhaps matches TRBD1 (5 bases). CDR3 length equals 12 residues. Germline V gives CDR1 SQVTM, CDR2 ANQGSEA. The germline V and J ends were trimmed by 7 bases and 4 bases, with 10 bases remaining between them. CDR3 sequence (DNA): TGCAGCGCCCCAGGGTTCACCGGGGAGCTGTTTTTT. Translating gives CSAPGFTGELFF.

The rearrangement joins TRBV6-1 to TRBJ1-2; D is ambiguous. The germline CDR1 and CDR2 sequences are MNHNS and SASEGT. This CDR3 comprises 12 residues. The V end was cut by 0 bases, the J end by 8 bases, with 7 bases between. The CDR3 protein is CASSEAHEGYTF. The CDR3 nucleotides are TGTGCCAGCAGTGAAGCGCATGAGGGCTACACCTTC.

The chain carries TRBV15 and TRBJ2-1, with 9 bases that match TRBD2. The CDR3 extends over 17 amino acids. The germline CDR1 and CDR2 sequences are LNHNV and YYDKDF (reference sequence). V dropped 0 bases and J dropped 0; count of bases not matched to a gene: 3. The CDR3 bases are TGTGCCACCAGCAGAGATTTGCGGGAGGGCTCCTACAATGAGCAGTTCTTC. Translated: CATSRDLREGSYNEQFF. Combining the CDR3 with reference TRBV15 and TRBJ2-1 gives the whole variable domain DAMVIQNPRYQVTQFGKPVTLSCSQTLNHNVMYWYQQKSSQAPKLLFHYYDKDFNNEADTPDNFQSRRPNTSFCFLDIRSPGLGDTAMYLCATSRDLREGSYNEQFFGPGTRLTVL.

This clone appeared a single time. V usage is TRBV6-5 and J usage is TRBJ2-5; 8 bases are a match to TRBD2. This CDR3 has 15 residues. Looked up from germline, CDR1 is MNHEY and CDR2 is SVGAGI. Trimming removed 2 bases from V and 3 bases from J; junction bases left unmatched: 5. The CDR3 sequence: CASSYGGAGEETQYF. CDR3 bases: TGTGCCAGCAGTTACGGGGGAGCGGGAGAAGAGACCCAGTACTTC.

This clone was detected a few times. V is TRBV7-6 and J is TRBJ1-2; the D is unclear. CDR1 and CDR2 (germline): SGHVS, FNYEAQ. The CDR3 sequence is 13 residues long. V was cut by 5 bases and J by 7 bases, with 14 bases left in between. CDR3: CASSKGPGVGYTF. The CDR3 region has the DNA TGTGCCAGCAGCAAAGGTCCGGGAGTTGGCTACACCTTC. Filled out from reference TRBV7-6 and TRBJ1-2, the complete variable domain reads GAGVSQSPRYKVTKRGQDVALRCDPISGHVSLYWYRQALGQGPEFLTYFNYEAQQDKSGLPNDRFSAERPEGSISTLTIQRTEQRDSAMYRCASSKGPGVGYTFGSGTRLTVV.

This clone has a single count. The rearrangement uses TRBV4-1 and TRBJ2-1; TRBD2 agrees at 13 bases. Looked up from germline, CDR1 is MGHRA and CDR2 is YSYEKL. The CDR3 sequence is 18 residues long. V trimming: 9 bases; J trimming: 6 bases; junction bases outside the gene matches: 17. Here the CDR3 reads CARAVGTGTSGKCNEQFF. CDR3 DNA sequence: TGCGCCAGAGCGGTGGGTACCGGGACTAGCGGGAAGTGCAATGAGCAGTTCTTC.

This sequence joins TRBV5-4 and TRBJ1-2; D is perhaps TRBD1 (6 bases). From germline, CDR1 is SGHNT and CDR2 YYREEE (reference sequence). The V end was cut by 0 bases, the J end by 7 bases, with 13 bases between. This CDR3 comprises 14 residues. The DNA of the CDR3 is TGTGCCAGCAGCTTGGCCCCAGGGGCTGCTGGCTACACCTTC. It codes for CASSLAPGAAGYTF.

This rearrangement joins TRBV5-6 to TRBJ1-5, with D possibly matching TRBD1 (6 bases). CDR3 length equals 16 residues. Trimming took off 1 base at V and 4 bases at J, with 15 bases between the two ends. CDR1 SGHDT and CDR2 YYEEEE come from the germline V gene. CDR3: CASSLLGGAENQPQHF. The CDR3, as DNA: TGTGCCAGCAGCTTGTTGGGGGGCGCCGAGAATCAGCCCCAGCATTTT.

The chain couples TRBV7-9 to TRBJ2-3; D may match TRBD1 or TRBD2 (5 bases each). The CDR3 covers 16 residues. Germline loops: CDR1 SEHNR, CDR2 FQNEAQ (reference sequence). V lost 2 bases and J 5 bases, leaving 17 bases between the germline ends. CDR3 amino acids: CASSLLPEGLGDTQYF. CDR3 nucleotide sequence: TGTGCCAGCAGCTTATTGCCCGAGGGGCTGGGAGATACGCAGTATTTT.

There are a few counts of this clone. The chain is built from TRBV18 and TRBJ2-7; D possibly corresponds to TRBD2 (5 bases). Germline-derived CDR1 and CDR2 are KGHSH and LQKENI. Trimming removed 0 bases at V and 5 bases at J, with 14 bases between. The CDR3 is 15 residues long. The CDR3 protein is CASSPPRRYPHEQYF. The CDR3 DNA reads as TGTGCCAGCTCACCACCGAGGAGGTACCCCCACGAGCAGTACTTC.

This clone came up once. Other DNA sequences in the sample encode the same CDR3. The chain links TRBV27 to TRBJ2-7; a weak D match, TRBD1 (5 bases). Trimming pared 3 bases from V and 3 bases from J, leaving 9 bases between. The CDR3 is 13 amino acids. Per germline, CDR1 MNHEY and CDR2 SMNVEV (reference sequence). The CDR3 DNA follows: TGTGCCAGCAGTTTGGGCAGGGTCTACGAGCAGTACTTC. This sequence encodes CASSLGRVYEQYF.

This sequence joins TRBV6-6 and TRBJ1-5; D gene uncertain. CDR3 size: 12 residues. Germline loops: CDR1 MNHNY, CDR2 SVGAGI (reference sequence). With 6 bases removed from V and 2 bases from J, the gap between germline ends came to 5 bases. The CDR3 reads CASRRGNQPQHF. CDR3 sequence (DNA): TGTGCCAGCAGAAGGGGCAATCAGCCCCAGCATTTT.

The CDR3 loop is CASSTGTGRQPQHF. CDR3 nucleotide sequence: TGTGCCAGTAGTACAGGGACAGGGAGACAGCCCCAGCATTTT. J is TRBJ1-5 and V is TRBV19; TRBD1 matches at 9 bases. J lost 7 bases, V lost 4 bases, and 5 bases had no gene match. Germline V gives CDR1 LNHDA, CDR2 SQIVND (reference sequence). The CDR3 contains 14 residues.

Worth noting for this clone: This CDR3 is also generated by other DNA sequences in the sample. The chain combines TRBV27 with TRBJ2-7, with D perhaps assigned TRBD1 or TRBD2 (6 bases each). Per germline, CDR1 MNHEY and CDR2 SMNVEV (reference sequence). Trimming stripped 5 bases from V and 0 bases from J, with 11 bases between. The CDR3 contains 14 residues. CDR3 amino acids: CASSPGDSSYEQYF. The CDR3 region has the DNA TGTGCCAGCAGTCCAGGGGACTCCTCCTACGAGCAGTACTTC.

This clone came up a few times. The chain links TRBV2 to TRBJ2-7; D is ambiguous. CDR1 is SNHLY, CDR2 FYNNEI, per germline. The CDR3 is 8 amino acids. V shed 8 bases and J shed 5 bases, with 1 base lying between them. In nucleotides, the CDR3 is TGTGCCAGCCACGAGCAGTACTTC. Amino acids: CASHEQYF.

The chain employs TRBV7-2 and TRBJ1-5; D is undetermined. The germline CDR1 and CDR2 sequences are SGHTA and FQGNSA. This CDR3 spans 14 amino acids. Trimming left V 5 bases short and J 4 bases short, with 12 bases between. The CDR3 DNA sequence: TGTGCCAGCAGCCCACTCGGGCCTAATCAGCCCCAGCATTTT. Protein: CASSPLGPNQPQHF.

CDR3 in amino acids: CASSLALNQPQHF. In DNA form, the CDR3 reads TGTGCCAGCAGCTTAGCGCTAAATCAGCCCCAGCATTTT. The rearrangement links TRBV7-9 to TRBJ1-5; D unresolved. The CDR3 contains 13 residues. Germline CDR1 reads SEHNR; CDR2 reads FQNEAQ (reference sequence). The V and J ends lost 0 bases and 4 bases respectively, with 4 bases between them.

The chain uses TRBV6-7 and TRBJ2-7; tentatively, D is TRBD1 or TRBD2 (5 bases each). TRBV6-7 is an ORF; its function is uncertain. This CDR3 has 14 residues. The V end was cut by 0 bases, the J end by 2 bases, with 8 bases between. CDR3 loop: CASSYSGVAYEQYF. The DNA of the CDR3 is TGTGCCAGCAGTTACTCGGGGGTAGCCTACGAGCAGTACTTC.

The J gene is TRBJ2-7, the V gene TRBV7-6; 8 nucleotides align to TRBD1. This CDR3 is 15 amino acids long. Germline V gene data show CDR1 as SGHVS and CDR2 as FNYEAQ. V shed 1 base and J 6 bases; nucleotides not matched to a gene: 8. The chain's CDR3 is CASSLDQGAMGEQYF. CDR3 nucleotide sequence: TGTGCCAGCAGCTTAGATCAGGGGGCTATGGGCGAGCAGTACTTC.

The chain recombines TRBV9 with TRBJ2-3; no clear D. The CDR3 has 13 residues. The ends were cut back, 0 bases at V and 4 bases at J, with 6 bases in the middle. Germline CDR1 reads SGDLS; CDR2 reads YYNGEE. CDR3 amino acids: CASSVAQADTQYF. CDR3 sequence (DNA): TGTGCCAGCAGCGTAGCTCAGGCAGATACGCAGTATTTT.

This sequence joins TRBV6-4 and TRBJ1-1; 9 nucleotides line up with TRBD1. The junction had 3 bases not matched to a gene; V was cut back by 0 bases and J by 4 bases. Germline assignment: CDR1 MRHNA and CDR2 SNTAGT. The CDR3 has 15 residues. CDR3 sequence (DNA): TGTGCCAGCAGTGACTCGGGACAGGGTGGCACTGAAGCTTTCTTT. Protein sequence: CASSDSGQGGTEAFF.

The V gene is TRBV7-2, the J gene TRBJ2-7; no clear D gene. Trimming stripped 1 base from V and 3 bases from J, with 10 bases between. CDR1 is SGHTA, CDR2 FQGNSA, per germline. This CDR3 comprises 14 residues. CDR3 in amino acids: CASSLDLQVYEQYF. CDR3 sequence (DNA): TGTGCCAGCAGCTTAGATTTGCAGGTCTACGAGCAGTACTTC.

The rearrangement uses TRBV29-1 and TRBJ2-1; D is perhaps TRBD1 (5 bases). V lost 3 bases, J lost 6 bases, and 12 bases lay in between. The CDR3 runs to 13 residues. Germline assignment: CDR1 SQVTM and CDR2 ANQGSEA. CDR3 amino acids: CSVEQGSPNEQFF. CDR3 nucleotides: TGCAGCGTTGAGCAGGGAAGTCCCAATGAGCAGTTCTTC.

The J gene is TRBJ2-3, the V gene TRBV29-1; TRBD2 matches 10 bases. Germline V gene data show CDR1 as SQVTM and CDR2 as ANQGSEA. The CDR3 is made up of 14 amino acids. The V gene end was trimmed by 6 bases and the J gene end by 1 base; junction bases not matched to a gene: 4. CDR3 residues: CSVRGLAGTDTQYF. The CDR3 DNA reads TGCAGCGTACGAGGACTAGCGGGCACAGATACGCAGTATTTT.

The chain couples TRBV29-1 to TRBJ2-7, with TRBD2 identical over 13 bases. The V gene end was trimmed by 4 bases and the J gene end by 1 base; junction bases not matched to a gene: 4. Per germline, CDR1 SQVTM and CDR2 ANQGSEA. The CDR3 is 15 residues long. This CDR3 reads CSVGGGLAGSYEQYF. The CDR3 nucleotides read TGCAGCGTTGGCGGGGGACTAGCGGGATCCTACGAGCAGTACTTC.

In this sample, this clone turned up once. The chain couples TRBV6-1 to TRBJ2-3; maybe TRBD2 (6 bases). Germline assignment: CDR1 MNHNS and CDR2 SASEGT. V was shortened by 3 bases and J by 0 bases, with 10 bases between the two germline ends. The CDR3 extends over 15 amino acids. The CDR3 is CASSEERASTDTQYF. The CDR3, as DNA: TGTGCCAGCAGTGAGGAGCGGGCAAGCACAGATACGCAGTATTTT.